This T cell receptor beta chain emerged from a study of blood T cell repertoires in COVID-19. TCRdb keeps only in-frame clones here, not all; method: immunoSEQ multiplex PCR. This sample has a few hundred thousand clones, with roughly 88% found just once. Per the germline V gene, CDR1 is SGHDN and CDR2 is FVKESK. This CDR3 is 14 amino acids long. V was pared by 0 bases and J by 1 base, with 6 bases between. The rearrangement uses TRBV14 and TRBJ1-2, with D uncertain. The source of this sequence is a woman in her 30s with active or convalescent COVID-19. The sample consisted of peripheral blood. The CDR3 coding sequence is TGTGCCAGCAGCCAAGAGCGGGTTAACTATGGCTACACCTTC. It yields the protein CASSQERVNYGYTF.